The rows below give T cell receptor beta chains drawn from one sample of a study of cytomegalovirus exposure and HLA in healthy donors. The data were produced by immunoSEQ multiplex PCR, yet TCRdb's version contains in-frame clones alone and is incomplete. The sample consists of about 130,000 clones, about 70% of them appearing once. Sample: PBMCs. These receptor sequences come from a woman aged 40 to 55 in good health and CMV-seropositive. The CDR3 runs from the conserved cysteine through the conserved F or W. A D gene is named only where the DNA matches it firmly. Some rows have no size entry. The others give once, few or many, or a class for an expanded clone.

TGTGCCAGCAGCCAAATGGGTTCAGGGGCCGAAGCTTTCTTT,CASSQMGSGAEAFF,TRBJ1-1,NA,TRBV14,NA
TGTGCCAGCAGAGATAGGGGAGGGCCTGGGGCCGGGGAGCTGTTTTTT,CASRDRGGPGAGELFF,TRBJ2-2,NA,TRBV28,TRBD2
TGTGCCAGCAGCTTTTTATCCCTCGGACAGCCTGATAGTGAAGCTTTCTTT,CASSFLSLGQPDSEAFF,TRBJ1-1,NA,TRBV7-3,NA
TGTGCCAGCAGCTCGGAACAGCTCACTGAAGCTTTCTTT,CASSSEQLTEAFF,TRBJ1-1,NA,TRBV7-9,NA
TGTGCCAGCAGTGACGGGACAGTAGGGACAGATACGCAGTATTTT,CASSDGTVGTDTQYF,TRBJ2-3,NA,TRBV6-4,TRBD1
TGTGCCAGCACTAAACGCGGCACCGGGGAGCTGTTTTTT,CASTKRGTGELFF,TRBJ2-2,NA,TRBV6-5,NA
TGTGCCAGCAGCTCACGACAGGCCCTTATGAACACTGAAGCTTTCTTT,CASSSRQALMNTEAFF,TRBJ1-1,few,TRBV11-2,NA
TGTGCCTGCCTCCCCGACAGGGGGCCTGGAGGGACTAATGAAAAACTGTTTTTT,CACLPDRGPGGTNEKLFF,TRBJ1-4,few,TRBV30,TRBD1
TGTGCCATCAAGACAGGGGGCAATGAGCAGTTCTTC,CAIKTGGNEQFF,TRBJ2-1,few,TRBV10-3,TRBD1
TGTGCCAGCAGTGGCACTTCAGGGGGTGCAGGCATTCAGTACTTC,CASSGTSGGAGIQYF,TRBJ2-4,NA,TRBV6-1,TRBD1
TGTGCCAGCAGTATTAGCGGGGGGGCGGATACGCAGTATTTT,CASSISGGADTQYF,TRBJ2-3,once,TRBV9,TRBD2
TGTGCCAGCAGTTTAGACAGGGGGGCTGAAGCTTTCTTT,CASSLDRGAEAFF,TRBJ1-1,NA,TRBV25-1,TRBD1
TGTGCCAGCAGCCAGGGACAGGGAAGCTTGGGCTCTCCCTACTACAATGAGCAGTTCTTC,CASSQGQGSLGSPYYNEQFF,TRBJ2-1,NA,TRBV4-2,TRBD1
TGTGCCACTCGAGGGCCCAATCCTAACTATGGCTACACCTTC,CATRGPNPNYGYTF,TRBJ1-2,NA,TRBV2,NA
TGTGCCAGCAGCGCTGGACAGGGATCTTCGTACGAGCAGTACTTC,CASSAGQGSSYEQYF,TRBJ2-7,NA,TRBV9,TRBD1
TGTGCCAGCAGTCCCTATGGTGAAAAACTGTTTTTT,CASSPYGEKLFF,TRBJ1-4,NA,TRBV6-1,NA
TGTGCCTGGAGCAACGGGGGGGGAGGCACTGAAGCTTTCTTT,CAWSNGGGGTEAFF,TRBJ1-1,few,TRBV30,NA
TGTGCCAGTAGTATAGAATCAGGGTACGCTGAAGCTTTCTTT,CASSIESGYAEAFF,TRBJ1-1,NA,TRBV19,NA
TGCGCCAGCAGCCAAGGTATAGGGGAGCTGTTTTTT,CASSQGIGELFF,TRBJ2-2,NA,TRBV4-3,NA
TGTGCCAGCGGGGGAGGGACGGAGAACACTGAAGCTTTCTTT,CASGGGTENTEAFF,TRBJ1-1,NA,TRBV7-9,NA
TGCAGCGTTGTGGCCAGTCTAGCCAAAAACATTCAGTACTTC,CSVVASLAKNIQYF,TRBJ2-4,NA,TRBV29-1,NA
TGTGCCAGCAGGCGGGGGTTAAACACCGGGGAGCTGTTTTTT,CASRRGLNTGELFF,TRBJ2-2,NA,TRBV27,TRBD2
TGTGCCAGCAGTCTCAGCGGGAGGTATGCCCTTGAGCAGTTCTTC,CASSLSGRYALEQFF,TRBJ2-1,NA,TRBV28,TRBD2
TGCACCAGCAGCCAATATGTGAGCCCCCGAAAAAGCTCTGGAAACACCATATATTTT,CTSSQYVSPRKSSGNTIYF,TRBJ1-3,NA,TRBV1,NA
TGTGCCAGCAGCCAGACTAGCGGGGTCTACGAGCAGTACTTC,CASSQTSGVYEQYF,TRBJ2-7,few,TRBV7-2,TRBD2
TGTGCCATCAGTGAGTCGGGAGATTCACCCCTCCACTTT,CAISESGDSPLHF,TRBJ1-6,NA,TRBV10-3,NA
TGTGCCAGCAGTTACGACGGGGAATGGGAAAAACTGTTTTTT,CASSYDGEWEKLFF,TRBJ1-4,NA,TRBV6-5,NA
TGTGCCAGCAGCTTGGGTCATTTCTACGAGCAGTACTTC,CASSLGHFYEQYF,TRBJ2-7,NA,TRBV5-6,NA
TGTGCCAGCAGCGCGGGGGGATTGGAAGCTTTCTTT,CASSAGGLEAFF,TRBJ1-1,NA,TRBV9,NA
TGTGCCAGCAGCAGGAGGACAGGCCGTAATGAAAAACTGTTTTTT,CASSRRTGRNEKLFF,TRBJ1-4,NA,TRBV28,TRBD1
TGTGCCAGCAGTGGGACAGCCAACTACAATGAGCAGTTCTTC,CASSGTANYNEQFF,TRBJ2-1,NA,TRBV21-1,NA
TGTGCCACCAGCAACGAGCGGGGGAATTCACCCCTCCACTTT,CATSNERGNSPLHF,TRBJ1-6,NA,TRBV15,NA
TGTGCCAGCAGCGTAACGGCGGGAGGAGCCAATGAGCAGTTCTTC,CASSVTAGGANEQFF,TRBJ2-1,NA,TRBV9,TRBD2
TGTGCCAGCAGCTCTACAGGGAACGGGGCCAACGTCCTGACTTTC,CASSSTGNGANVLTF,TRBJ2-6,once,TRBV5-5,NA
TGTGCCAGCGCGGGACAGGGTTTCAATGAGCAGTTCTTC,CASAGQGFNEQFF,TRBJ2-1,NA,TRBV2,TRBD1
TGTGCCAGCAGCGACGGGGGACAGGGGACCTACGAGCAGTACTTC,CASSDGGQGTYEQYF,TRBJ2-7,few,TRBV7-2,TRBD1
TGTGCCAGCAGCCCGACAGGGCCGAACACCGGGGAGCTGTTTTTT,CASSPTGPNTGELFF,TRBJ2-2,NA,TRBV6-6,TRBD1
TGTGCCAGCAGCGTACTAACAGAGTCCACCATATATTTT,CASSVLTESTIYF,TRBJ1-3,NA,TRBV9,NA
TGTGCCAGCTCACCGCCCCTGGGTAGCGGAGTAAATGAGCAGTTCTTC,CASSPPLGSGVNEQFF,TRBJ2-1,NA,TRBV18,NA
TGTGCCAGCAGCTTAACGGACCAAGAGACCCAGTACTTC,CASSLTDQETQYF,TRBJ2-5,NA,TRBV7-6,NA
TGTGCCAGCAGCTTTCCCGGGACTAGCGGGAGTACAGATACGCAGTATTTT,CASSFPGTSGSTDTQYF,TRBJ2-3,once,TRBV5-4,TRBD2
TGTGCCAGCAGCTTAGGGGACCTCGGGGGGGCCAACACCGGGGAGCTGTTTTTT,CASSLGDLGGANTGELFF,TRBJ2-2,NA,TRBV7-7,TRBD2
TGTGCCAGCAGCGATCAAGGGCAGGGGCGAGCTTTCTTT,CASSDQGQGRAFF,TRBJ1-1,NA,TRBV9,NA
TGTGCCAGCAGCCCACAATTTGGGACACTACCGCAAGAGACCCAGTACTTC,CASSPQFGTLPQETQYF,TRBJ2-5,NA,TRBV11-2,NA
TGTGCCAGCAGCTCCCGGGTCTTAAACATTCAGTACTTC,CASSSRVLNIQYF,TRBJ2-4,NA,TRBV7-2,NA
TGTGCCTGGAGGACGACAGGGTATGTGACTGAAGCTTTCTTT,CAWRTTGYVTEAFF,TRBJ1-1,NA,TRBV30,TRBD1
TGTGCCAGCAGCTACTCCGGGACTAGCGGCAAGTACGAGCAGTACTTC,CASSYSGTSGKYEQYF,TRBJ2-7,NA,TRBV28,TRBD2
TGTGCCATCAGTGAGGGTCAGGGGAACAATCAGCCCCAGCATTTT,CAISEGQGNNQPQHF,TRBJ1-5,NA,TRBV10-3,NA